Presented here are 23 T cell receptor beta chains from one specimen sequenced in a study of blood T cell repertoires in COVID-19 (dated by TCRdb to about 2020). The library relied on the immunoSEQ multiplex PCR assay. Drawn from immuneACCESS, this table holds only the in-frame rearrangements with V and J called that TCRdb kept. Clones are partly lost; checked studies trace under half to an unresolved V gene and leave the rest unexplained. A total of tens of thousands of clones appear in this sample, around 79% of them only once. Of the sample, nearly 5% falls within the top ten clones. Sequencing was carried out using peripheral blood. The receptors come from a human donor in a cohort sampled during active COVID-19.

This chain connects TRBV3-1 (or the pseudogene TRBV3-2) to TRBJ1-5; no clear D gene. This CDR3 is 13 amino acids long. CDR1 and CDR2 from the germline V gene are LGHDT and YNNKEL (reference sequence). With 4 bases removed from V and 5 bases from J, the gap between germline ends came to 9 bases. CDR3 in DNA: TGTGCCAGCAGCCGGACTGATTATCAGCCCCAGCATTTT. The encoded protein is CASSRTDYQPQHF.

The rearrangement links TRBV24-1 to TRBJ2-7, with 13 bases that match TRBD2. J was trimmed by 6 bases and V by 3 bases; bases with no gene match: 4. The CDR3 has 15 residues. The germline V gene has CDR1 KGHDR and CDR2 SFDVKD. CDR3 region: CATSDPGLAGSEQYF. The CDR3 DNA sequence: TGTGCCACCAGTGATCCGGGACTAGCGGGATCCGAGCAGTACTTC.

This chain links TRBV7-9 with TRBJ2-3; tentative D call: TRBD2 (6 bases). Germline-derived CDR1 and CDR2 are SEHNR and FQNEAQ (reference sequence). V dropped 7 bases and J dropped 1 base, with 18 bases sitting between them. The CDR3 length is 16 residues. CDR3 nucleotides: TGTGCCAGCACCCCCCGAGGGCGGGGACGCACAGATACGCAGTATTTT. Translation gives CASTPRGRGRTDTQYF.

The chain employs TRBV10-1 and TRBJ2-5; 8 positions match TRBD1. Germline V lookup: CDR1 WNHNN, CDR2 SYGVQD (reference sequence). The length of the CDR3 is 16 residues. Trimming removed 5 bases from V and 5 bases from J; junction bases left unmatched: 13. The CDR3 DNA is TGCGCCAGCAGTCCCCGGACAGGGAAGCTCTGGGAGACCCAGTACTTC. Translating it yields CASSPRTGKLWETQYF.

V and J are TRBV6-2 or TRBV6-3 and TRBJ2-7; 9 bases are a match to TRBD1. Trimming took 0 bases from V and 6 from J; bases not matched to a gene: 6. CDR3 length: 15 residues. From germline, CDR1 is MNHEY and CDR2 SVGEGT. The CDR3 DNA follows: TGTGCCAGCAGTTACTCCGGGACAGGGTTAGGCGAGCAGTACTTC. Residues: CASSYSGTGLGEQYF.

The genes are TRBV29-1 and TRBJ2-6; possibly TRBD1 for D (6 bases). From germline, CDR1 is SQVTM and CDR2 ANQGSEA. The V gene lost 1 base and the J gene lost 0 bases, with 10 bases spanning the gap. The CDR3 runs to 16 residues. The CDR3 loop reads CSVEGQAHSGANVLTF. CDR3 DNA: TGCAGCGTTGAAGGACAGGCCCACTCTGGGGCCAACGTCCTGACTTTC. Full variable domain (missing parts from reference TRBV29-1 and TRBJ2-6): SAVISQKPSRDICQRGTSLTIQCQVDSQVTMMFWYRQQPGQSLTLIATANQGSEATYESGFVIDKFPISRPNLTFSTLTVSNMSPEDSSIYLCSVEGQAHSGANVLTFGAGSRLTVL.

The chain combines TRBV2 with TRBJ1-1; 8 positions match TRBD1. V gave up 5 bases and J gave up 0 bases; unmatched junction bases: 5. The CDR3 consists of 15 residues. CDR1 and CDR2 from the germline V gene are SNHLY and FYNNEI. The CDR3 DNA reads as TGTGCCAGCAGTTTCGACAGGGGTCTGAACACTGAAGCTTTCTTT. Translated: CASSFDRGLNTEAFF.

A few counts support this clone. The chain employs TRBV6-6 and TRBJ1-2; 8 bases align to TRBD1. CDR3 length equals 13 residues. Germline V lookup: CDR1 MNHNY, CDR2 SVGAGI (reference sequence). With V trimmed by 5 bases and J by 2 bases, 1 base remained unmatched. CDR3 DNA sequence: TGTGCCAGCAGTAGACAGGGGAACTATGGCTACACCTTC. Its protein product is CASSRQGNYGYTF.

The chain recombines TRBV28 with TRBJ1-2; 8 bases map to TRBD1. With V trimmed by 9 bases and J by 2 bases, 8 bases remained unmatched. Germline CDR1 reads MDHEN; CDR2 reads SYDVKM. CDR3 size: 14 residues. The CDR3 is CASNPGQANYGYTF. The CDR3 nucleotides read TGTGCCAGTAATCCGGGACAGGCAAACTATGGCTACACCTTC.

The CDR3 region is CATSQGHYYEQYF. The CDR3 region has the DNA TGTGCGACGTCGCAGGGCCACTACTACGAGCAGTACTTC. The chain employs TRBV19 and TRBJ2-7; tentatively, D is TRBD1 (5 bases). This CDR3 has 13 amino acids. CDR1 is LNHDA and CDR2 is SQIVND in the germline V gene (reference sequence).

V gene TRBV27 combines with J gene TRBJ2-7; 7 positions agree with TRBD1. Germline CDR1 is MNHEY and CDR2 is SMNVEV (reference sequence). The V and J ends lost 8 bases and 9 bases, in that order; junction bases with no gene match: 7. The CDR3 extends over 11 amino acids. CDR3 protein: CASGNRGGQYF. In nucleotides, the CDR3 is TGTGCCAGCGGTAACAGGGGTGGGCAGTACTTC.

The CDR3 protein is CASSRYSREQWAGNTIYF. Here the CDR3 DNA reads TGTGCCAGCAGCCGATACTCCCGGGAACAATGGGCTGGAAACACCATATATTTT. J is TRBJ1-3 and V is TRBV6-6; D is ambiguous. V lost 6 bases and J lost 2, with 23 bases in between. This CDR3 contains 18 residues. Germline V lookup: CDR1 MNHNY, CDR2 SVGAGI (reference sequence).

This chain joins TRBV27 and TRBJ2-5; D remains unclear. This CDR3 region has 13 residues. The germline V gene encodes CDR1 MNHEY and CDR2 SMNVEV (reference sequence). Between the trimmed V and J ends, which lost 4 bases and 0 bases, there was a span of 6 bases. CDR3 nucleotide sequence: TGTGCCAGCAGTTCCGTATACCAAGAGACCCAGTACTTC. Its protein product is CASSSVYQETQYF.

This chain joins TRBV3-1 (or the pseudogene TRBV3-2) and TRBJ1-2, with D possibly matching TRBD1 (5 bases). Germline V gives CDR1 LGHDT, CDR2 YNNKEL (reference sequence). The CDR3 extends over 13 amino acids. Trimming removed 7 bases from V and 9 bases from J, with 18 bases in between. The DNA of the CDR3 is TGTGCCAGCACCCACCGTCCCAGGGTCTGCTACACCTTC. It translates to CASTHRPRVCYTF.

This sequence joins TRBV10-3 and TRBJ1-6; 7 nucleotides match TRBD1. With V trimmed by 5 bases and J by 17 bases, 15 bases remained unmatched. The CDR3 consists of 14 residues. CDR1 is ENHRY and CDR2 is SYGVKD in the germline V gene. The CDR3 DNA follows: TGTGCCATCAGTCAGGGAGAGGGGGCGAGCTTCTTCCACTTT. As protein: CAISQGEGASFFHF.

CDR3 sequence: CAWSVLDEQYF. CDR3 in DNA: TGTGCCTGGAGTGTACTGGACGAGCAGTACTTC. The V call is TRBV30, the J call TRBJ2-7; D is ambiguous. Looked up from germline, CDR1 is GTSNPN and CDR2 is SVGIG (reference sequence). The V end lost 0 bases, the J end lost 5 bases, and 5 bases lay between the germline ends. The CDR3 spans 11 residues.

This clone was seen only once. This chain uses TRBV28 with TRBJ1-2; 7 bases match TRBD1. In germline, CDR1 is MDHEN, CDR2 SYDVKM. The CDR3 totals 13 residues. Unmatched junction bases numbered 6, after V lost 3 bases and J lost 8 bases. As DNA, the CDR3 is TGTGCCAGCAGTTTTGGCAGGGGGAAAGGCTACACCTTC. It codes for CASSFGRGKGYTF.

The chain has TRBV12-2 and TRBJ2-7; the table calls TRBD1, which could not be checked here. TRBV12-2 is given as a pseudogene. The CDR3 has 19 amino acids. The CDR3 reads CASRLARIRDRESSYEQYF. In nucleotides, the CDR3 is TGTGCAAGTCGCTTAGCCAGGATCCGGGACAGGGAAAGCTCCTACGAGCAGTACTTC.

The rearrangement links TRBV15 to TRBJ1-2; D may be TRBD1 (5 bases). The germline V gene has CDR1 LNHNV and CDR2 YYDKDF (reference sequence). The V end lost 4 bases, the J end lost 8 bases, and 20 bases lay between the germline ends. The CDR3 consists of 15 residues. CDR3 sequence: CATSTHAKGRSGYTF. CDR3 sequence (DNA): TGTGCCACCAGCACACACGCCAAGGGGCGGAGCGGCTACACCTTC.

The CDR3 loop reads CASSYDRGSLYGYTF. CDR3 bases: TGTGCCAGCAGTTATGACAGGGGTTCCCTCTATGGCTACACCTTC. The gene calls are TRBV6-5 and TRBJ1-2, with TRBD1 matching 8 bases. V shed 3 bases, J shed 4 bases, and the junction held 7 bases outside the gene matches. Germline assignment: CDR1 MNHEY and CDR2 SVGAGI. The CDR3 is 15 residues long.

The chain combines TRBV18 with TRBJ1-2; D is unclear. V was clipped by 3 bases and J by 0 bases, with 11 bases between them. The CDR3 length is 15 residues. CDR1 and CDR2 (germline): KGHSH, LQKENI. This CDR3 is CASSPPRGTNYGYTF. DNA for the CDR3: TGTGCCAGCTCACCCCCCCGGGGTACTAACTATGGCTACACCTTC.

The rearrangement uses TRBV5-4 and TRBJ2-7, with 11 bases that match TRBD2. Germline assignment: CDR1 SGHNT and CDR2 YYREEE (reference sequence). V lost 1 base to trimming and J lost 2 bases; unmatched junction nucleotides: 11. The CDR3 has 18 amino acids. As DNA, the CDR3 is TGTGCCAGCAGCTTGCATGGACTAGCGGGTTCGCCTCCCTACGAGCAGTACTTC. Amino acids: CASSLHGLAGSPPYEQYF.

V is TRBV27 and J is TRBJ2-3; 7 bases agree with TRBD1. The CDR3 contains 17 residues. CDR1 and CDR2 (germline): MNHEY, SMNVEV (reference sequence). V lost 0 bases, J lost 2 bases, and 8 bases stayed unmatched. CDR3: CASSLSMDRLYTDTQYF. CDR3 coding DNA: TGTGCCAGCAGTTTATCGATGGACAGGTTATACACAGATACGCAGTATTTT.